This TCR beta chain was documented in a study of chemoradiotherapy in HPV16-positive cancers. Repertoires were sampled repeatedly during chemoradiotherapy. Notes on the study in general: Candidate HPV-specific clones and E7-related TCR motifs grew in tumor during treatment.

About this clone: Antigen unknown.

The repertoire was sequenced with immunoSEQ multiplex PCR; TCRdb's copy has only in-frame clones and lacks some. The data hold some 2,000 clones, with more than 70% observed a single time. From germline, CDR1 is SGHNT and CDR2 YYREEE (reference sequence). The CDR3 covers 13 residues. The V end lost 4 bases, the J end lost 6 bases, and 11 bases lay between the germline ends. The chain uses TRBV5-4 and TRBJ2-1; D ambiguous. This sample comprised tumor tissue, obtained from a patient who underwent chemoradiotherapy. The clonotype comes from a human donor with HPV-associated anogenital cancer. CDR3 sequence: CASSLTQFNEQFF. The CDR3 DNA sequence: TGTGCCAGCAGCCTGACACAATTCAATGAGCAGTTCTTC.